Shown below are 21 T cell receptor beta chains from a single sample sequenced in a study of cytomegalovirus exposure and HLA in healthy donors. The PCR was carried out with 60 Vbeta primers and 13 Jbeta primers. Assay used: immunoSEQ multiplex PCR; TCRdb lists only in-frame clones, some missing. The table shows around 180,000 clones, with approximately 85% occurring only once. Sequencing used PBMCs. The source of these receptors is a girl aged 5 to 17 in good health and CMV-seropositive.

The chain is built from TRBV4-1 and TRBJ1-6, with 7 positions matching TRBD1. Germline CDR1 and CDR2: MGHRA and YSYEKL. Losses at the gene ends were 1 base for V and 0 bases for J; bases not matched to a gene: 3. The CDR3 length is 17 residues. This CDR3 reads CASSQGQGISYNSPLHF. CDR3 in DNA: TGCGCCAGCAGCCAAGGACAGGGAATCTCCTATAATTCACCCCTCCACTTT.

The chain is built from TRBV5-1 and TRBJ1-1; 11 nucleotides line up with TRBD1. The junction had 8 bases not matched to a gene; V was cut back by 4 bases and J by 3 bases. Germline CDR1 is SGHRS and CDR2 is YFSETQ. The CDR3 runs to 16 residues. The CDR3 coding sequence is TGCGCCAGCAGCCCGGGGACAGGGGGGGCATACACTGAAGCTTTCTTT. Amino acid sequence: CASSPGTGGAYTEAFF.

This clone was detected only once. This sequence joins TRBV5-6 and TRBJ1-1; 7 bases match TRBD1. The junction had 2 bases not matched to a gene; V was cut back by 2 bases and J by 7 bases. Germline lookup yields CDR1 SGHDT and CDR2 YYEEEE. The CDR3 is 12 amino acids. This CDR3 is CASSFGDSEAFF. DNA for the CDR3: TGTGCCAGCAGCTTCGGGGACAGTGAAGCTTTCTTT.

This chain uses TRBV5-4 with TRBJ1-2; D not resolved. CDR1 and CDR2 from the germline V gene are SGHNT and YYREEE (reference sequence). The CDR3 is 14 amino acids. Trimming stripped 4 bases from V and 4 bases from J, with 14 bases between. The CDR3 bases are TGTGCCAGCAGCGCCTCGCCAGTTATCTATGGCTACACCTTC. Translation: CASSASPVIYGYTF.

This rearrangement joins TRBV5-6 to TRBJ1-4, with 9 bases identical to TRBD1. There are 16 residues in the CDR3. V trimming: 3 bases; J trimming: 8 bases; junction bases outside the gene matches: 11. Looked up from germline, CDR1 is SGHDT and CDR2 is YYEEEE. Here the CDR3 reads CASSYRTGEGREKLFF. The DNA of the CDR3 is TGTGCCAGCAGCTACCGGACAGGGGAGGGCCGCGAAAAACTGTTTTTT.

The chain carries TRBV27 and TRBJ1-1, with TRBD1 matching over 9 bases. Trimming cost V 2 bases and J 3 bases; bases outside gene matches: 4. In germline, CDR1 is MNHEY, CDR2 SMNVEV (reference sequence). CDR3 length: 15 amino acids. The CDR3 loop reads CASSLGRDRDTEAFF. In nucleotides, the CDR3 is TGTGCCAGCAGTTTAGGACGGGACAGGGACACTGAAGCTTTCTTT.

The V and J genes are TRBV5-1 and TRBJ1-2, with 9 bases that match TRBD1. The CDR3 runs to 15 residues. Per the germline V gene, CDR1 is SGHRS and CDR2 is YFSETQ. Unmatched junction bases numbered 8, after V lost 4 bases and J lost 4 bases. CDR3 protein: CASSARTGAAYGYTF. CDR3 sequence (DNA): TGCGCCAGCAGCGCTCGGACAGGGGCGGCCTATGGCTACACCTTC.

Points on this clone: Germline and junction disagree at one end, which may indicate a read error. The gene calls are TRBV27 and TRBJ1-2, with TRBD1 identical over 9 bases. This CDR3 contains 15 residues. CDR1 is MNHEY and CDR2 is SMNVEV in the germline V gene (reference sequence). The CDR3, as DNA: TGTGCCAGCAGGCCCTTAGGACAGGGGAACTCTGGCTACACCTTC. Protein: CASRPLGQGNSGYTF.

The chain joins TRBV2 to TRBJ1-5; 8 bases fit TRBD1. CDR3 length equals 15 residues. The germline V gene has CDR1 SNHLY and CDR2 FYNNEI. V lost 8 bases, J lost 3 bases, and 9 bases stayed unmatched. CDR3 DNA sequence: TGTGCCAGCGACTTAGGACAGGGATTCAATCAGCCCCAGCATTTT. Residues: CASDLGQGFNQPQHF.

A note on this clone: Other DNA sequences from this sample encode an identical CDR3 as well. This chain uses TRBV9 with TRBJ1-1, with a tentative D call TRBD1 (5 bases). Trimming took 4 bases from V and 6 from J, leaving 16 bases between them. The germline CDR1 and CDR2 sequences are SGDLS and YYNGEE. The CDR3 spans 14 residues. The CDR3 protein is CASSLDTGIAEAFF. CDR3 nucleotides: TGTGCCAGCAGCCTAGACACAGGAATCGCTGAAGCTTTCTTT.

The chain couples TRBV5-4 to TRBJ2-7, with TRBD2 matching 8 bases. With V trimmed by 3 bases and J by 3 bases, 14 bases remained unmatched. The V gene's germline CDR1 is SGHNT and CDR2 YYREEE (reference sequence). The CDR3 contains 17 residues. CDR3 sequence: CASSSPRPGLGGYEQYF. The CDR3 bases are TGTGCCAGCAGCTCACCCAGACCGGGACTAGGAGGCTACGAGCAGTACTTC.

The J gene is TRBJ2-3, the V gene TRBV7-3; 9 bases are shared with TRBD2. Germline CDR1 is SGHTA and CDR2 is FQGTGA. The CDR3 runs to 15 residues. V shed 7 bases, J shed 2 bases, and the junction held 7 bases outside the gene matches. CDR3 nucleotide sequence: TGTGCCAGCATGGTAGCGGGAGATAACACAGATACGCAGTATTTT. Translation: CASMVAGDNTDTQYF.

This chain connects TRBV27 to TRBJ1-2; D ambiguous. The CDR3 spans 14 residues. The V end was cut by 2 bases, the J end by 2 bases, with 9 bases between. Germline values: CDR1 MNHEY, CDR2 SMNVEV (reference sequence). The CDR3 bases are TGTGCCAGCAGTTTACACGACAAGAACTATGGCTACACCTTC. It encodes CASSLHDKNYGYTF.

The chain combines TRBV7-3 with TRBJ2-3, with 7 bases aligning to TRBD1. V dropped 1 base and J dropped 2; count of bases not matched to a gene: 3. There are 15 residues in the CDR3. Germline CDR1 and CDR2: SGHTA and FQGTGA. CDR3: CASSLIGGFTDTQYF. CDR3 sequence (DNA): TGTGCCAGCAGCTTAATAGGGGGCTTCACAGATACGCAGTATTTT.

The rearrangement joins TRBV25-1 to TRBJ1-1; 7 bases match TRBD1. Trimming took 5 bases from V and 6 from J; bases not matched to a gene: 9. Germline CDR1 MGHDK, CDR2 SYGVNS. The CDR3 spans 14 residues. Written as DNA, the CDR3 is TGTGCCAGCAGTACTATGACAGGGATCGCTGAAGCTTTCTTT. Its protein is CASSTMTGIAEAFF.

The chain joins TRBV6-1 to TRBJ1-2; TRBD1 agrees at 7 bases. The CDR3 runs to 15 residues. CDR1 and CDR2 from the germline V gene are MNHNS and SASEGT. J gave up 2 bases and V 2 bases, and 5 bases lay outside the gene matches. This CDR3 reads CASSEWARGNYGYTF. CDR3 bases: TGTGCCAGCAGTGAATGGGCCAGGGGGAACTATGGCTACACCTTC.

V usage is TRBV2 and J usage is TRBJ2-3; 8 bases match TRBD2. The CDR3 runs to 14 residues. The germline gives CDR1 SNHLY, CDR2 FYNNEI. The V segment lost 0 bases and the J segment 13 bases; nucleotides outside the gene matches: 9. The CDR3 bases are TGTGCCAGCAGTGAAGCACGGAGTAGCGGGGCAAAGTATTTT. Amino acid sequence: CASSEARSSGAKYF. Looking up the rest from reference TRBV2 and TRBJ2-3 gives the full variable domain: EPEVTQTPSHQVTQMGQEVILRCVPISNHLYFYWYRQILGQKVEFLVSFYNNEISEKSEIFDDQFSVERPDGSNFTLKIRSTKLEDSAMYFCASSEARSSGAKYFGPGTRLTVL.

V is TRBV6-1 and J is TRBJ1-5; TRBD1 agrees at 8 bases. The CDR3 extends over 16 amino acids. Germline CDR1 MNHNS, CDR2 SASEGT. V shed 3 bases and J 2 bases; nucleotides not matched to a gene: 6. CDR3 bases: TGTGCCAGCAGTGACCGTGACAGGGGAGGCAATCAGCCCCAGCATTTT. It yields the protein CASSDRDRGGNQPQHF.

The chain joins TRBV2 to TRBJ1-4; TRBD1 is a possible D gene (6 bases). The CDR3 is made up of 16 amino acids. Germline CDR1 reads SNHLY; CDR2 reads FYNNEI. V lost 9 bases and J 0 bases, leaving 17 bases between the germline ends. DNA of the CDR3: TGTGCCAGTCTGGGGCAGGGGTTCACAACTAATGAAAAACTGTTTTTT. Amino acids: CASLGQGFTTNEKLFF. The full variable domain, in which reference TRBV2 and TRBJ1-4 provide the parts outside the CDR3, is EPEVTQTPSHQVTQMGQEVILRCVPISNHLYFYWYRQILGQKVEFLVSFYNNEISEKSEIFDDQFSVERPDGSNFTLKIRSTKLEDSAMYFCASLGQGFTTNEKLFFGSGTQLSVL.

This clone showed up just once. The chain employs TRBV10-1 and TRBJ2-2; D is ambiguous. Germline-derived CDR1 and CDR2 are WNHNN and SYGVQD (reference sequence). The CDR3 contains 15 residues. V lost 8 bases and J lost 6, with 19 bases in between. CDR3 protein: CASASDSNRAGELFF. The CDR3 DNA is TGCGCCAGCGCCTCTGACTCGAACCGGGCCGGGGAGCTGTTTTTT.

The V gene is TRBV15, the J gene TRBJ1-3, with D possibly matching TRBD1 (5 bases). Trimming removed 3 bases at V and 0 bases at J, with 9 bases between. This CDR3 spans 15 amino acids. Germline V CDR1 and CDR2: LNHNV, YYDKDF (reference sequence). CDR3 DNA sequence: TGTGCCACCAGCAGCGGACACCCCTCTGGAAACACCATATATTTT. It encodes CATSSGHPSGNTIYF.